This T cell receptor beta chain was identified during a study of OX40 agonist ivuxolimab in advanced cancers. Sequencing used immunoSEQ multiplex PCR; TCRdb keeps in-frame clones, though not all of them. The sample has around 76,000 clones, 80% to 90% seen once. The study, taken as a whole, reports: Near-lowest levels of clonal expansion characterized partial responders at 0.1-3.0 mg/kg. Which antigen the expanded peripheral T cells recognized is unknown.

Turning to this clone: Its target is not known.

Unmatched junction bases numbered 10, after V lost 3 bases and J lost 4 bases. Germline V gene lookup returns CDR1 MRHNA and CDR2 SNTAGT. CDR3 length: 17 residues. The rearrangement links TRBV6-4 to TRBJ1-4, with TRBD1 matching over 8 bases. The sequence came from an adult with an advanced solid tumor such as melanoma, head and neck, liver or kidney cancer. The specimen was CD4+ or CD8+ T cells sorted from blood, collected in a trial of the OX40 agonist ivuxolimab. This CDR3 is CASSEWDNRGGNEKLFF. CDR3 sequence (DNA): TGTGCCAGCAGTGAATGGGACAACAGGGGGGGTAATGAAAAACTGTTTTTT.